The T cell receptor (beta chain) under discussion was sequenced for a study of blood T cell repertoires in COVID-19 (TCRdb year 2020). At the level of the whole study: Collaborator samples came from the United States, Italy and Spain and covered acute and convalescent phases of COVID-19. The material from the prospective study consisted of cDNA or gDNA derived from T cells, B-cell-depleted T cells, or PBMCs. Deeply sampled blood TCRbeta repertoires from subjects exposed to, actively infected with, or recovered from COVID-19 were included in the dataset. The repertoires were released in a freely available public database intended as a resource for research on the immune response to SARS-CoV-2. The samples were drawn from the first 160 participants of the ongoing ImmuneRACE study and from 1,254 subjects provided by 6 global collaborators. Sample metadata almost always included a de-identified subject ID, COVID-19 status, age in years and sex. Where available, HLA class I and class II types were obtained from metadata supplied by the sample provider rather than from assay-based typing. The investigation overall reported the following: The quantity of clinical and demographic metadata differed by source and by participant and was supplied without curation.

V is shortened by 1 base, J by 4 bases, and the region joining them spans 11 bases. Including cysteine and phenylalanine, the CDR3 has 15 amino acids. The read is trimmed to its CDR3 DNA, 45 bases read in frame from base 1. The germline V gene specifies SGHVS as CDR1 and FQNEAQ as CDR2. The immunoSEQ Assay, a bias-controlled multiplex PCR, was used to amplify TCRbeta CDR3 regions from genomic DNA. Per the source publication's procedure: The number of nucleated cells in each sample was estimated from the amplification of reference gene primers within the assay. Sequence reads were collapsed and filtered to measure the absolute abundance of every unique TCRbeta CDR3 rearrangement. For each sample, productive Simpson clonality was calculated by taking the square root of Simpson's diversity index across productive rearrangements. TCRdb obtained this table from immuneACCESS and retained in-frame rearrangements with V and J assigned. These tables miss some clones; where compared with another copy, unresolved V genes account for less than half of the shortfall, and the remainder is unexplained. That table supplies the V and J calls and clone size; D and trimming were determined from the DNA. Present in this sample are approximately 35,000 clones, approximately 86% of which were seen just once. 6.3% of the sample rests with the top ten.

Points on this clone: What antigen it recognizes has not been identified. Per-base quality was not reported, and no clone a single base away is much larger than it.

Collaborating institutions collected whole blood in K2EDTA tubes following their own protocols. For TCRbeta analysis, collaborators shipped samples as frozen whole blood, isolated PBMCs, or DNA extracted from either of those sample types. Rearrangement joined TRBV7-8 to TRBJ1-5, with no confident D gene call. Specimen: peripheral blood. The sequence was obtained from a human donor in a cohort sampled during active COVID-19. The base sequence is TGTGCCAGCAGCTTAGTTAGCGGAGGGAATCAGCCCCAGCATTTT. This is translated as CASSLVSGGNQPQHF.